These 32 T cell receptor beta chains were sequenced from one sample in a study of neurological immune-mediated disorders. TCRdb passed the 5' RACE reads through MiXCR, listing each CDR3 protein once. Here the sample spans roughly 59,000 distinct CDR3 sequences, about 5% being singletons. Sequenced sample: PBMCs. The receptors shown here come from a human donor with multiple sclerosis. The donor label of this sample is uncertain.

This clonotype was detected many times. The chain has TRBV5-1 and TRBJ1-5; TRBD1 might be the D (6 bases). The CDR3 has 14 amino acids. Trimming shortened V by 0 bases and J by 7 bases, and 11 bases separated the two germline ends. Germline lookup yields CDR1 SGHRS and CDR2 YFSETQ. The CDR3 sequence: CASSLAPGGQPQHF. DNA for the CDR3: TGCGCCAGCAGCTTGGCCCCCGGGGGCCAGCCCCAGCATTTT.

This clonotype was found a few times. V gene TRBV5-5 combines with J gene TRBJ2-5, with TRBD2 identical over 7 bases. This CDR3 contains 16 residues. CDR1 and CDR2 (germline): SGHKS, YYEKEE (reference sequence). The junction had 9 bases not matched to a gene; V was cut back by 0 bases and J by 4 bases. CDR3 sequence: CASSLAGRGTGETQYF. The CDR3 nucleotides are TGTGCCAGCAGCTTGGCAGGGCGGGGGACGGGAGAGACCCAGTACTTC.

This clonotype came up many times. The gene calls are TRBV5-1 and TRBJ2-2, with 8 positions matching TRBD1. The V segment lost 9 bases and the J segment 5 bases; nucleotides outside the gene matches: 9. The CDR3 runs 14 residues. The germline V gene has CDR1 SGHRS and CDR2 YFSETQ. The CDR3 region is CATATGVVTGELFF. CDR3 coding DNA: TGCGCCACTGCGACAGGGGTCGTGACCGGGGAGCTGTTTTTT.

In this sample, this clonotype turned up many times. The gene calls are TRBV20-1 and TRBJ2-7; D may be TRBD1 or TRBD2 (5 bases each). Germline V gene data show CDR1 as DFQATT and CDR2 as SNEGSKA (reference sequence). This CDR3 contains 13 residues. V lost 3 bases and J lost 7, with 16 bases in between. This CDR3 reads CSASSLEEGEQYF. The CDR3, as DNA: TGCAGTGCTAGTTCCCTCGAAGAGGGGGAGCAGTACTTC.

This clonotype was seen repeatedly, ten times or more. The genes are TRBV5-1 and TRBJ1-2; possible D gene TRBD1, 5 bases. CDR1 and CDR2 (germline): SGHRS, YFSETQ. The V end lost 4 bases, the J end lost 7 bases, and 14 bases lay between the germline ends. The CDR3 contains 13 residues. The CDR3 DNA sequence: TGCGCCAGCAGCCCCAGATGGGGGGTTGGCTACACCTTC. It translates to CASSPRWGVGYTF.

The gene calls are TRBV19 and TRBJ1-1, with D perhaps matching TRBD1 (5 bases). The V end lost 3 bases, the J end lost 1 base, and 12 bases lay between the germline ends. From germline, CDR1 is LNHDA and CDR2 SQIVND (reference sequence). This CDR3 contains 15 residues. The CDR3 bases are TGTGCCAGTAGTATTCAGCAGGGTTGGAACACTGAAGCTTTCTTT. The encoded protein is CASSIQQGWNTEAFF.

This clonotype has a count of ten or more. The rearrangement uses TRBV20-1 and TRBJ1-1; TRBD1 matches at 10 bases. CDR1 DFQATT and CDR2 SNEGSKA come from the germline V gene (reference sequence). This CDR3 region has 14 residues. V trimming: 3 bases; J trimming: 5 bases; junction bases outside the gene matches: 6. CDR3 in amino acids: CSASGQGGRTEAFF. DNA of the CDR3: TGCAGTGCTAGCGGACAGGGGGGTAGAACTGAAGCTTTCTTT.

Ten or more counts support this clonotype. The V gene is TRBV6-2 or TRBV6-3, the J gene TRBJ1-2, with 8 bases lining up with TRBD1. This CDR3 has 15 residues. The germline CDR1 and CDR2 sequences are MNHEY and SVGEGT. The V segment lost 0 bases and the J segment 4 bases; nucleotides outside the gene matches: 4. The CDR3 region is CASSYSDRARYGYTF. In DNA, the CDR3 is TGTGCCAGCAGTTACTCGGACAGGGCCCGCTATGGCTACACCTTC.

There are many counts of this clonotype. The genes are TRBV10-3 and TRBJ2-7; D unclear. Trimming removed 4 bases at V and 0 bases at J, with 7 bases between. CDR3 size: 13 residues. Looked up from germline, CDR1 is ENHRY and CDR2 is SYGVKD. CDR3 sequence (DNA): TGTGCCATCAGTGGTCAACCCTCCTACGAGCAGTACTTC. It translates to CAISGQPSYEQYF.

This clonotype was detected many times. J is TRBJ1-1 and V is TRBV20-1, with D possibly being TRBD1 (6 bases). The CDR3 sequence is 15 residues long. Germline V lookup: CDR1 DFQATT, CDR2 SNEGSKA (reference sequence). V was shortened by 1 base and J by 8 bases, with 20 bases between the two germline ends. Written as DNA, the CDR3 is TGCAGTGCTAGAGTCCAGGGGCGAGGGCACGACGAAGCTTTCTTT. It specifies CSARVQGRGHDEAFF.

This clonotype was found many times. The V call is TRBV5-1, the J call TRBJ1-2; TRBD1 aligns across 9 bases. This CDR3 has 13 amino acids. Germline CDR1 is SGHRS and CDR2 is YFSETQ. J was trimmed by 6 bases and V by 2 bases; bases with no gene match: 2. The chain's CDR3 is CASSLQGADGYTF. CDR3 nucleotides: TGCGCCAGCAGCTTACAGGGGGCTGATGGCTACACCTTC.

This clonotype was observed many times. This chain connects TRBV15 to TRBJ2-7; D is unresolved. CDR1 and CDR2 from the germline V gene are LNHNV and YYDKDF (reference sequence). Trimming removed 3 bases from V and 6 bases from J, with 15 bases in between. The CDR3 runs 14 residues. The CDR3 protein is CATSSPIGSREQYF. Here the CDR3 DNA reads TGTGCCACCAGCAGCCCCATAGGTTCCCGCGAGCAGTACTTC. Variable domain in full (rest from reference TRBV15 and TRBJ2-7): DAMVIQNPRYQVTQFGKPVTLSCSQTLNHNVMYWYQQKSSQAPKLLFHYYDKDFNNEADTPDNFQSRRPNTSFCFLDIRSPGLGDTAMYLCATSSPIGSREQYFGPGTRLTVT.

This clonotype was found many times. The V call is TRBV6-5, the J call TRBJ2-2, with TRBD1 matching over 7 bases. Trimming took 4 bases from V and 0 from J; bases not matched to a gene: 2. This CDR3 has 15 residues. From germline, CDR1 is MNHEY and CDR2 SVGAGI. The CDR3 here is CASSWDRANTGELFF. The CDR3 DNA follows: TGTGCCAGCAGTTGGGACAGAGCGAACACCGGGGAGCTGTTTTTT.

This clonotype was counted many times. The J gene is TRBJ2-1, the V gene TRBV5-1; D is unclear. The CDR3 is 14 amino acids. Germline CDR1 and CDR2: SGHRS and YFSETQ. Between the trimmed V and J ends, which lost 7 bases and 0 bases, there was a span of 11 bases. CDR3 protein: CASHTGFSYNEQFF. For the CDR3, the DNA is TGCGCCAGCCACACCGGATTCTCCTACAATGAGCAGTTCTTC.

This clonotype was picked up many times. The rearrangement uses TRBV3-1 and TRBJ1-2, with D unclear. The V gene's germline CDR1 is LGHDT and CDR2 YNNKEL (reference sequence). V was pared by 7 bases and J by 4 bases, with 19 bases between. The CDR3 consists of 15 residues. The CDR3 is CASTYHGSDTYGYTF. CDR3 nucleotides: TGTGCCAGCACCTACCATGGGTCGGATACCTATGGCTACACCTTC.

This clonotype was picked up many times. The chain has TRBV5-1 and TRBJ2-1; TRBD1 or TRBD2 may be the D gene (5 bases each). Germline CDR1 and CDR2: SGHRS and YFSETQ. V dropped 2 bases and J dropped 7 bases, with 19 bases sitting between them. The CDR3 totals 16 residues. DNA for the CDR3: TGCGCCAGCAGCTTTCGAGGGTCAGGGATCGGAAATGAGCAGTTCTTC. This gives the protein CASSFRGSGIGNEQFF.

This clonotype came up many times. The genes are TRBV5-1 and TRBJ2-7, with TRBD2 matching over 9 bases. CDR1 is SGHRS, CDR2 YFSETQ, per germline. J was trimmed by 2 bases and V by 3 bases; bases with no gene match: 6. There are 15 residues in the CDR3. CDR3 loop: CASSYLAGETYEQYF. CDR3 coding DNA: TGCGCCAGCAGCTACTTAGCGGGGGAGACCTACGAGCAGTACTTC.

This clonotype was recorded at least ten times. Its ends do not fully match the called genes, so a read error is possible. V and J are TRBV12-3 or TRBV12-4 and TRBJ2-1; 10 bases align to TRBD2. The CDR3 is made up of 13 amino acids. CDR3 region: CASSIAGGYEQFF. The CDR3, as DNA: TGTGCCAGCAGTATAGCGGGGGGCTATGAGCAGTTCTTC.

In its sample, this clonotype is medium-sized. V is TRBV20-1 and J is TRBJ2-4; 8 nucleotides line up with TRBD2. Trimming cost V 8 bases and J 8 bases; bases outside gene matches: 5. CDR3 length equals 11 residues. Germline loops: CDR1 DFQATT, CDR2 SNEGSKA (reference sequence). The CDR3 sequence is CSIAGSDIQYF. DNA for the CDR3: TGCAGTATAGCGGGGTCGGACATTCAGTACTTC.

This clonotype was found many times. The J gene is TRBJ1-4, the V gene TRBV5-1; D perhaps matches TRBD1 (5 bases). The V end was cut by 4 bases, the J end by 0 bases, with 13 bases between. This CDR3 region has 16 residues. The V gene's germline CDR1 is SGHRS and CDR2 YFSETQ. CDR3 sequence reads: CASSGRDGPTNEKLFF. Written as DNA, the CDR3 is TGCGCCAGCAGCGGCCGGGACGGACCAACTAATGAAAAACTGTTTTTT.

At least ten counts were recorded for this clonotype. This chain uses TRBV5-1 with TRBJ2-2, with 7 bases fitting TRBD1. The CDR3 is 14 residues long. J gave up 8 bases and V 5 bases, and 9 bases lay outside the gene matches. Germline loops: CDR1 SGHRS, CDR2 YFSETQ. CDR3 DNA: TGCGCCAGCAGTTTTGACAGGGTCGCTGGGGAGCTGTTTTTT. It specifies CASSFDRVAGELFF.

In this sample, this clonotype turned up many times. This chain uses TRBV20-1 with TRBJ1-5; D remains unclear. V lost 3 bases, J lost 5 bases, and 8 bases lay in between. The germline gives CDR1 DFQATT, CDR2 SNEGSKA (reference sequence). The length of the CDR3 is 12 residues. As DNA, the CDR3 is TGCAGTGCTAGCGCCACCCATCAGCCCCAGCATTTT. Translated, it gives CSASATHQPQHF.

This clonotype was observed at least ten times. The chain uses TRBV24-1 and TRBJ2-5, with TRBD2 matching 11 bases. The CDR3 is made up of 16 amino acids. Losses at the gene ends were 2 bases for V and 5 bases for J; bases not matched to a gene: 6. In germline, CDR1 is KGHDR, CDR2 SFDVKD. The CDR3, as DNA: TGTGCCACCAGTGATTGGGGGACTAGCGGAACGGAGACCCAGTACTTC. Its protein product is CATSDWGTSGTETQYF.

In its sample, this clonotype was seen a few times. V is TRBV27 and J is TRBJ1-5, with D possibly TRBD1 on 6 matching bases. The CDR3 consists of 17 residues. Germline V lookup: CDR1 MNHEY, CDR2 SMNVEV (reference sequence). Trimming took 2 bases from V and 4 from J, leaving 18 bases between them. The CDR3 nucleotides read TGTGCCAGCAGTTTAGAGGGTTTGGGGGGCTTAAATCAGCCCCAGCATTTT. It yields the protein CASSLEGLGGLNQPQHF.

The V gene is TRBV3-1, the J gene TRBJ1-1, with 8 bases identical to TRBD1. Germline V CDR1 and CDR2: LGHDT, YNNKEL (reference sequence). J lost 8 bases, V lost 1 base, and 3 bases had no gene match. The CDR3 is 13 residues long. CDR3 DNA sequence: TGTGCCAGCAGCCAAGTGACAGGGGACGAAGCTTTCTTT. It yields the protein CASSQVTGDEAFF.

This clonotype came up many times. The rearrangement links TRBV5-1 to TRBJ2-7, with D perhaps TRBD1 (5 bases). CDR1 is SGHRS, CDR2 YFSETQ, per germline. The CDR3 consists of 13 residues. V lost 0 bases and J lost 5, with 9 bases in between. The CDR3 sequence: CASSLGTLDEQYF. Here the CDR3 DNA reads TGCGCCAGCAGCTTGGGGACACTCGACGAGCAGTACTTC.

Many counts were recorded for this clonotype. This rearrangement joins TRBV5-1 to TRBJ2-7; tentative D call: TRBD1 (5 bases). Germline V gene data show CDR1 as SGHRS and CDR2 as YFSETQ. Trimming removed 0 bases at V and 0 bases at J, with 13 bases between. This CDR3 region has 16 residues. In DNA form, the CDR3 reads TGCGCCAGCAGCTTGGCCCAGGGCCACAGCTCCTACGAGCAGTACTTC. This codes for CASSLAQGHSSYEQYF.

This clonotype was recorded at least ten times. CDR3 residues: CASSLNEETQYF. CDR3 DNA: TGTGCCAGCAGCTTAAACGAGGAGACCCAGTACTTC. The chain uses TRBV11-2 and TRBJ2-5; D unclear. Germline assignment: CDR1 SGHAT and CDR2 FQNNGV. V lost 2 bases and J 5 bases, leaving 6 bases between the germline ends. CDR3 length: 12 amino acids.

Ten or more counts support this clonotype. In DNA form, the CDR3 reads TGCAGTGCTAGAGACCTGACTAGCGGCGGGGGCCCCCAAGAGACCCAGTACTTC. This translates into CSARDLTSGGGPQETQYF. V usage is TRBV20-1 and J usage is TRBJ2-5, with 9 bases matching TRBD2. CDR3 length equals 18 residues. J was trimmed by 1 base and V by 0 bases; bases with no gene match: 12. CDR1 is DFQATT and CDR2 is SNEGSKA in the germline V gene (reference sequence).

This clonotype was detected ten times or more. This rearrangement joins TRBV5-1 to TRBJ1-2; TRBD1 matches 8 bases. V lost 3 bases, J lost 5 bases, and 9 bases stayed unmatched. From germline, CDR1 is SGHRS and CDR2 YFSETQ. The CDR3 sequence is 15 residues long. The chain's CDR3 is CASSSGTGPLYGYTF. The CDR3, as DNA: TGCGCCAGCAGCTCCGGGACAGGACCCCTGTATGGCTACACCTTC.

This clonotype occurred many times. The V and J genes are TRBV9 and TRBJ2-3, with 10 bases identical to TRBD2. Germline V gives CDR1 SGDLS, CDR2 YYNGEE. The J segment lost 3 bases and the V segment lost 4 bases, leaving 8 bases of the junction unmatched. This CDR3 has 16 amino acids. CDR3 bases: TGTGCCAGCAGCCCGAGGACTAGCGGTATGACAGATACGCAGTATTTT. This encodes CASSPRTSGMTDTQYF.

This clonotype was counted ten times or more. The chain uses TRBV5-1 and TRBJ2-3; 10 bases fit TRBD2. This CDR3 has 14 residues. CDR1 and CDR2 (germline): SGHRS, YFSETQ. V gave up 6 bases and J gave up 1 base; unmatched junction bases: 2. The CDR3 DNA reads as TGCGCCAGCACTAGCGGGGGTGGCACAGATACGCAGTATTTT. Translated, it gives CASTSGGGTDTQYF.